The next 9 T cell receptor beta chains were all read from a single sample in a study of blood T cell repertoires in COVID-19. Sequenced by immunoSEQ multiplex PCR; TCRdb stores in-frame clones only, minus some. This sample carries under 140,000 clones, over 65% of them seen once, and the ten largest clones take over 3.5%. The sequencing sample was made of peripheral blood. The receptors here all came from an elderly woman with acute or convalescent COVID-19.

This clone has a single count. The chain combines TRBV19 with TRBJ2-1; 12 bases align to TRBD2. Germline lookup yields CDR1 LNHDA and CDR2 SQIVND (reference sequence). The CDR3 has 16 residues. V dropped 3 bases and J dropped 6; count of bases not matched to a gene: 6. DNA for the CDR3: TGTGCCAGTAGTATCCCCTTGACTAGCGGGAGCAATGAGCAGTTCTTC. Its translation is CASSIPLTSGSNEQFF. The whole variable domain, remainder taken from reference TRBV19 and TRBJ2-1, is DGGITQSPKYLFRKEGQNVTLSCEQNLNHDAMYWYRQDPGQGLRLIYYSQIVNDFQKGDIAEGYSVSREKKESFPLTVTSAQKNPTAFYLCASSIPLTSGSNEQFFGPGTRLTVL.

V gene TRBV5-1 combines with J gene TRBJ2-1; TRBD1 is a possible D gene (5 bases). Trimming stripped 3 bases from V and 0 bases from J, with 10 bases between. This CDR3 has 15 amino acids. The germline V gene encodes CDR1 SGHRS and CDR2 YFSETQ. CDR3 region: CASSWGGSSYNEQFF. Here the CDR3 DNA reads TGCGCCAGCAGCTGGGGCGGAAGCTCCTACAATGAGCAGTTCTTC.

This chain connects TRBV10-1 to TRBJ2-2, with 7 positions matching TRBD2. This CDR3 is built from 18 residues. The germline V gene encodes CDR1 WNHNN and CDR2 SYGVQD (reference sequence). V was pared by 10 bases and J by 1 base, with 18 bases of the junction left unmatched. The CDR3 nucleotides read TGCGCCACCTCACGGGGATGGGGCAGCGGGGTGAACACCGGGGAGCTGTTTTTT. Translated: CATSRGWGSGVNTGELFF.

CDR3 sequence: CASHPRTGLNTEAFF. For the CDR3, the DNA is TGTGCCAGTCACCCCCGGACAGGATTGAACACTGAAGCTTTCTTT. This chain uses TRBV19 with TRBJ1-1, with 7 bases matching TRBD1. The CDR3 covers 15 residues. Trimming cost V 8 bases and J 0 bases; bases outside gene matches: 9. Germline V lookup: CDR1 LNHDA, CDR2 SQIVND (reference sequence).

There are a few counts of this clone. This chain joins TRBV7-8 and TRBJ2-1; TRBD1 agrees at 11 bases. From germline, CDR1 is SGHVS and CDR2 FQNEAQ. V lost 5 bases and J lost 7; bases outside the gene matches: 13. The CDR3 contains 17 residues. The CDR3 reads CASSPTGQGASRNEQFF. The CDR3 DNA follows: TGTGCCAGCAGCCCGACCGGACAGGGGGCATCGAGGAATGAGCAGTTCTTC. Together with reference TRBV7-8 and TRBJ2-1, the CDR3 gives the full variable domain: GAGVSQSPRYKVAKRGQDVALRCDPISGHVSLFWYQQALGQGPEFLTYFQNEAQLDKSGLPSDRFFAERPEGSVSTLKIQRTQQEDSAVYLCASSPTGQGASRNEQFFGPGTRLTVL.

The chain links TRBV7-2 to TRBJ2-6; unclear D gene. CDR1 is SGHTA and CDR2 is FQGNSA in the germline V gene. The CDR3 runs 17 residues. The germline V and J ends were trimmed by 8 bases and 2 bases, with 19 bases remaining between them. CDR3 protein: CASGAQMYVAGANVLTF. The CDR3 coding sequence is TGTGCCAGCGGAGCGCAGATGTACGTGGCTGGGGCCAACGTCCTGACTTTC.

The chain links TRBV6-2 or TRBV6-3 to TRBJ2-5, with D maybe TRBD2 (5 bases). V was trimmed by 5 bases and J by 1 base, leaving 17 bases between them. The V gene's germline CDR1 is MNHEY and CDR2 SVGEGT. CDR3 size: 16 residues. Here the CDR3 DNA reads TGTGCCAGCAGTCGCGTTCAATCCAGCGGCCAAGAGACCCAGTACTTC. Protein product: CASSRVQSSGQETQYF.

The chain employs TRBV20-1 and TRBJ2-1; tentative D call: TRBD2 (7 bases). The CDR3 has 15 residues. CDR1 DFQATT and CDR2 SNEGSKA come from the germline V gene (reference sequence). Trimming took off 3 bases at V and 7 bases at J, with 19 bases between the two ends. The CDR3 sequence is CSASSLAGAINEQFF. In DNA form, the CDR3 reads TGCAGTGCTAGTTCTCTGGCGGGGGCTATAAATGAGCAGTTCTTC.

The chain employs TRBV7-9 and TRBJ1-1, with 7 positions matching TRBD1. After removal of 5 bases from V and 8 bases from J, the junction contained 8 bases not matched to a gene. The CDR3 consists of 13 residues. From germline, CDR1 is SEHNR and CDR2 FQNEAQ (reference sequence). CDR3 loop: CASSPPGQKEAFF. CDR3 sequence (DNA): TGTGCCAGCAGCCCACCGGGACAGAAGGAAGCTTTCTTT. The full variable domain, in which reference TRBV7-9 and TRBJ1-1 provide the parts outside the CDR3, is DTGVSQNPRHKITKRGQNVTFRCDPISEHNRLYWYRQTLGQGPEFLTYFQNEAQLEKSRLLSDRFSAERPKGSFSTLEIQRTEQGDSAMYLCASSPPGQKEAFFGQGTRLTVV.